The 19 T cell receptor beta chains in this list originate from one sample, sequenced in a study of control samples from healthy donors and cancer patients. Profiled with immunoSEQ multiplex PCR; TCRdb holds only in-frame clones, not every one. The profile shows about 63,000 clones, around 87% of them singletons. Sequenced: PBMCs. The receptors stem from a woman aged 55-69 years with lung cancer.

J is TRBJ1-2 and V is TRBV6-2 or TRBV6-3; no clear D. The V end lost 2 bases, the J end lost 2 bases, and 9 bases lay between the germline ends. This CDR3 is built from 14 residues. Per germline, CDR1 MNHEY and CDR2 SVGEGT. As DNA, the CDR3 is TGTGCCAGCAGTTACCCCACGGGAAACTATGGCTACACCTTC. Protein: CASSYPTGNYGYTF.

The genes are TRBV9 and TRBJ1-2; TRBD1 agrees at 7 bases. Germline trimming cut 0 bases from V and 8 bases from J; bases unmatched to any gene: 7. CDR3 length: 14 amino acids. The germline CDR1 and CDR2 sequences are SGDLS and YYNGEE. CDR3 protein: CASSVGGGREGYTF. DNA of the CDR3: TGTGCCAGCAGCGTAGGAGGGGGCAGGGAGGGCTACACCTTC.

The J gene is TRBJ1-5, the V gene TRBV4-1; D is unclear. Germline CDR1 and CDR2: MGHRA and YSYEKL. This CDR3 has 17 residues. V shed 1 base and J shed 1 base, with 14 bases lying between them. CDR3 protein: CASSQVRLRGSNQPQHF. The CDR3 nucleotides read TGCGCCAGCAGCCAAGTTCGCCTTCGAGGGAGCAATCAGCCCCAGCATTTT.

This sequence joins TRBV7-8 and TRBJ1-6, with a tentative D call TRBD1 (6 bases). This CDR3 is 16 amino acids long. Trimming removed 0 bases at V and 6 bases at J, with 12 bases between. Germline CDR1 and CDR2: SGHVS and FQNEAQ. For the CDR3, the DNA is TGTGCCAGCAGCTTAGCGGGGGGGCGCGGTAATTCACCCCTCCACTTT. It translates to CASSLAGGRGNSPLHF. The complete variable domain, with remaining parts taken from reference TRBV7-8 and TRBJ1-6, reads GAGVSQSPRYKVAKRGQDVALRCDPISGHVSLFWYQQALGQGPEFLTYFQNEAQLDKSGLPSDRFFAERPEGSVSTLKIQRTQQEDSAVYLCASSLAGGRGNSPLHFGNGTRLTVT.

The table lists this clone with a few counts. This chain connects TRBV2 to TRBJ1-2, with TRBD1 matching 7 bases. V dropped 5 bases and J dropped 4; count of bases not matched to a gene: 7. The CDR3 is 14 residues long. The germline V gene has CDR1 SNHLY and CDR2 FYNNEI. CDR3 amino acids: CASSPTGLSYGYTF. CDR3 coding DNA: TGTGCCAGCAGTCCGACAGGGCTATCCTATGGCTACACCTTC.

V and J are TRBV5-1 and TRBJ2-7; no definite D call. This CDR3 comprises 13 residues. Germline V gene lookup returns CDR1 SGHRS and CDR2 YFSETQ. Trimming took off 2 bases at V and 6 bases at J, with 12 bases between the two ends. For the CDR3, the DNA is TGCGCCAGCAGCTTCCTTACCCTCGGCGAGCAGTACTTC. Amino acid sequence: CASSFLTLGEQYF. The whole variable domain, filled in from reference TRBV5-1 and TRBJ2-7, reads KAGVTQTPRYLIKTRGQQVTLSCSPISGHRSVSWYQQTPGQGLQFLFEYFSETQRNKGNFPGRFSGRQFSNSRSEMNVSTLELGDSALYLCASSFLTLGEQYFGPGTRLTVT.

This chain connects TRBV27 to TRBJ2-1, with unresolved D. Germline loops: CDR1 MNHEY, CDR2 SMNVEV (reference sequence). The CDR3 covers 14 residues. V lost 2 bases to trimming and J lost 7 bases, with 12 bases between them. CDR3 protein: CASSLGFRANEQFF. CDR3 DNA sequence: TGTGCCAGCAGTTTAGGGTTCCGGGCAAATGAGCAGTTCTTC.

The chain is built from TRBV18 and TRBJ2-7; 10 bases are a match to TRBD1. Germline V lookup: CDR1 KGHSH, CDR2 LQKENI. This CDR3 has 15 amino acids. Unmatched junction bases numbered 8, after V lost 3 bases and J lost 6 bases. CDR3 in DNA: TGTGCCAGCTCACCTACCGGGACAGGGGTGGGCGAGCAGTACTTC. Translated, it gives CASSPTGTGVGEQYF.

The CDR3 nucleotides are TGTGCCACCAGCAGAGAAGTTCGACAGGTTGGCTACACCTTC. This encodes CATSREVRQVGYTF. The V call is TRBV15, the J call TRBJ1-2, with D tentatively TRBD1 (6 bases). Germline assignment: CDR1 LNHNV and CDR2 YYDKDF (reference sequence). V was clipped by 0 bases and J by 7 bases, with 12 bases between them. The CDR3 has 14 amino acids.

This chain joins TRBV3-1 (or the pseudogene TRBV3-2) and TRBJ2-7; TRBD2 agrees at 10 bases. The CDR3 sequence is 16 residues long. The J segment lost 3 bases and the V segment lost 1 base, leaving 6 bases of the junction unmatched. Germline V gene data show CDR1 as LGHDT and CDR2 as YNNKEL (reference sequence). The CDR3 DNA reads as TGTGCCAGCAGCCAAGGGAGCGGGGGGGCCTTCTACGAGCAGTACTTC. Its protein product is CASSQGSGGAFYEQYF.

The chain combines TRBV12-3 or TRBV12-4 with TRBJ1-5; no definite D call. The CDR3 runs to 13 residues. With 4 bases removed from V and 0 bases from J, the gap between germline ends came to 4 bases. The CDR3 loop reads CASSYSSNQPQHF. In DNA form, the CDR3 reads TGTGCCAGCAGTTACAGTAGCAATCAGCCCCAGCATTTT.

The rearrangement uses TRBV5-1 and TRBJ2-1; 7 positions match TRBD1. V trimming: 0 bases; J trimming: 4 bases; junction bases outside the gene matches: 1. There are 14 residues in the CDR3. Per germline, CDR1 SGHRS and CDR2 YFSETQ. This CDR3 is CASSLEGAYNEQFF. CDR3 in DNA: TGCGCCAGCAGCTTGGAGGGGGCTTACAATGAGCAGTTCTTC.

This CDR3 reads CASSQGPHSGGLNNEQFF. The CDR3 nucleotides read TGTGCCAGCAGCCAAGGGCCCCACTCGGGGGGGCTAAACAATGAGCAGTTCTTC. The genes are TRBV3-1 (or the pseudogene TRBV3-2) and TRBJ2-1; 8 bases align to TRBD2. This CDR3 is 18 amino acids long. Germline CDR1 is LGHDT and CDR2 is YNNKEL (reference sequence). Trimming removed 1 base from V and 5 bases from J; junction bases left unmatched: 13.

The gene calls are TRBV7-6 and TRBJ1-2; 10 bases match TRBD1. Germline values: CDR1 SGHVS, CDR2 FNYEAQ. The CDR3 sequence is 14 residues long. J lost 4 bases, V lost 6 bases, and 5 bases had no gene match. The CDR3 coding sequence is TGTGCCAGCAGTCTAGGACAGGGGGGCTATGGCTACACCTTC. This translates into CASSLGQGGYGYTF.

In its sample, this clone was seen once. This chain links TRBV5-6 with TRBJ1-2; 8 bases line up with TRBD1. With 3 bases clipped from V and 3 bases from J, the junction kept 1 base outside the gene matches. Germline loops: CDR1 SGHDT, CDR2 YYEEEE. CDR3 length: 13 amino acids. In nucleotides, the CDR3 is TGTGCCAGCAGCTCACAGGGGGACTATGGCTACACCTTC. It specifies CASSSQGDYGYTF.

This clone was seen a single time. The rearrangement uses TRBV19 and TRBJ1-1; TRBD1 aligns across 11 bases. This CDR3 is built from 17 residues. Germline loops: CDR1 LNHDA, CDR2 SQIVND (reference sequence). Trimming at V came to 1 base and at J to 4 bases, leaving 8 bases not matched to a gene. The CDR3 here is CASSIAPPGTGGTEAFF. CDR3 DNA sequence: TGTGCCAGTAGTATAGCTCCTCCCGGGACAGGGGGCACTGAAGCTTTCTTT.

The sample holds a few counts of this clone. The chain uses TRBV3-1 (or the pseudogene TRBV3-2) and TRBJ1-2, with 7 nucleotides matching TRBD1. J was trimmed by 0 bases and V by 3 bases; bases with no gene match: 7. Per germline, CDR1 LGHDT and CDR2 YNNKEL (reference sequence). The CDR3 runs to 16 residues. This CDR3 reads CASSHWTGGTNYGYTF. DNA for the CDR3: TGTGCCAGCAGCCATTGGACAGGTGGCACTAACTATGGCTACACCTTC.

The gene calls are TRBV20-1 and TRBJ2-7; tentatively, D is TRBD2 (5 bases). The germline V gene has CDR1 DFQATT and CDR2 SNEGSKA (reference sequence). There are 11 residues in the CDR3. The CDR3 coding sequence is TGCAGCTTCCCGGGAACCTACGAGCAGTACTTC. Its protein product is CSFPGTYEQYF.

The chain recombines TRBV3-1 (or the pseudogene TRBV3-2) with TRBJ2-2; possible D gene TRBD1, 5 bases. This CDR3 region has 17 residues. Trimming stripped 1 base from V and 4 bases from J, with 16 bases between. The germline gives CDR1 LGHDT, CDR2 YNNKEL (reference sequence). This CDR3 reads CASSQVLWQQGTGELFF. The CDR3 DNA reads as TGTGCCAGCAGCCAAGTCTTGTGGCAGCAGGGCACCGGGGAGCTGTTTTTT.